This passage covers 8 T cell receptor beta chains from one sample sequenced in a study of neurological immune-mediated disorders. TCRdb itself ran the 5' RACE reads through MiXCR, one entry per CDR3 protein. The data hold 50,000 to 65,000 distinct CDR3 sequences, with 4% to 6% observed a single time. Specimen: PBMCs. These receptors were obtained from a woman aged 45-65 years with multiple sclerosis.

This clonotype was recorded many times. The CDR3 DNA sequence: TGTGCCAGCAGCTTTCCCGGCACAGATACGCAGTATTTT. This codes for CASSFPGTDTQYF. The chain uses TRBV5-8 and TRBJ2-3, with no clear D. The V end lost 2 bases, the J end lost 1 base, and 5 bases lay between the germline ends. Germline V gives CDR1 SGHTS, CDR2 YDEGEE. The CDR3 totals 13 residues.

The CDR3 protein is CSARSGYEQYF. DNA for the CDR3: TGCAGTGCTAGGTCCGGGTACGAGCAGTACTTC. The V call is TRBV20-1, the J call TRBJ2-7; D ambiguous. The CDR3 length is 11 residues. V gave up 3 bases and J gave up 4 bases, with 7 bases separating them. Per germline, CDR1 DFQATT and CDR2 SNEGSKA (reference sequence).

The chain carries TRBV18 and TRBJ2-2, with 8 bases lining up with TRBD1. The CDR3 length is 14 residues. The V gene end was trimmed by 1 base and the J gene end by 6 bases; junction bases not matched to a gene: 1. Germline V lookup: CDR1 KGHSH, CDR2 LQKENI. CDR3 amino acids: CASSPRQGSGELFF. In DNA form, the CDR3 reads TGTGCCAGCTCACCACGACAGGGGTCCGGGGAGCTGTTTTTT.

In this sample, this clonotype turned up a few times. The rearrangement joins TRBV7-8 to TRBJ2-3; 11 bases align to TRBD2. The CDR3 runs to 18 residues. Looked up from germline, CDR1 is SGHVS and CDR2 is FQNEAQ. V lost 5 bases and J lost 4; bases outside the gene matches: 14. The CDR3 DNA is TGTGCCAGCAGCCTGAGACTAGCGGGGTGGTCGGAGGCAGATACGCAGTATTTT. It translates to CASSLRLAGWSEADTQYF.

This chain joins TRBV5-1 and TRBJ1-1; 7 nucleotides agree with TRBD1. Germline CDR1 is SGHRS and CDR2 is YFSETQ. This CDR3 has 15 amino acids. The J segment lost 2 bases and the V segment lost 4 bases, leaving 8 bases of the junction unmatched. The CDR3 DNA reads TGCGCCAGCAGCGCGGGCGGGACAGCTAACACTGAAGCTTTCTTT. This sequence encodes CASSAGGTANTEAFF. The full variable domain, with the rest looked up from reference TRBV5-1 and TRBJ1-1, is KAGVTQTPRYLIKTRGQQVTLSCSPISGHRSVSWYQQTPGQGLQFLFEYFSETQRNKGNFPGRFSGRQFSNSRSEMNVSTLELGDSALYLCASSAGGTANTEAFFGQGTRLTVV.

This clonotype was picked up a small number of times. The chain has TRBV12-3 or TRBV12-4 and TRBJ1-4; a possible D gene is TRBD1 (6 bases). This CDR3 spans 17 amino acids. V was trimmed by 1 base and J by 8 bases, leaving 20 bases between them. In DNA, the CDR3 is TGTGCCAGCAGTTTAGGGAGCTACTCACAGGGTTCGGAAAAACTGTTTTTT. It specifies CASSLGSYSQGSEKLFF.

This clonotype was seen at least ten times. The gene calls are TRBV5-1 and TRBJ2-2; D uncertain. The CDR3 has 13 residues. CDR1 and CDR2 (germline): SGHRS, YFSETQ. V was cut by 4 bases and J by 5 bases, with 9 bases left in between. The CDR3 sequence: CASSPTGTGELFF. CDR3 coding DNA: TGCGCCAGCAGCCCCACTGGGACCGGGGAGCTGTTTTTT.

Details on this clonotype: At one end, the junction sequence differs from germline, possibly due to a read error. CDR3: CASSPLDRSGGSPLNF. For the CDR3, the DNA is TGTGCCAGTAGCCCCCTCGACAGGTCGGGTGGTTCACCCCTCAACTTT. This rearrangement joins TRBV7-2 to TRBJ1-6; TRBD1 is a possible D gene (6 bases). This CDR3 is 16 amino acids long. Germline-derived CDR1 and CDR2 are SGHTA and FQGNSA.